This entry lists 24 T cell receptor beta chains sequenced from one sample in a study of shared clonotypes between healthy human individuals. TCRdb's copy holds only in-frame clones and misses some; the assay was immunoSEQ multiplex PCR. The repertoire holds some 500,000 clones, with around three quarters as singletons. Sequenced: PBMCs. These receptors all come from a woman aged 40-49 years in good health. Some clones in this sample may be carry-over from other donors' samples.

Here the CDR3 reads CASSLVGATNEKLFF. CDR3 nucleotide sequence: TGTGCCAGCAGTTTAGTGGGGGCAACTAATGAAAAACTGTTTTTT. The genes are TRBV27 and TRBJ1-4, with D maybe TRBD1 (5 bases). CDR1 is MNHEY, CDR2 SMNVEV, per germline (reference sequence). CDR3 length: 15 residues. V gave up 2 bases and J gave up 0 bases, with 7 bases separating them.

This clone was seen once. Other DNA sequences in the sample encode the same CDR3. The rearrangement joins TRBV30 to TRBJ2-7, with 7 positions matching TRBD1. The CDR3 runs to 12 residues. Germline V CDR1 and CDR2: GTSNPN, SVGIG (reference sequence). V was pared by 2 bases and J by 4 bases, with 2 bases of the junction left unmatched. DNA of the CDR3: TGTGCCTGGAGTCAACAGGGGTACGAGCAGTACTTC. This codes for CAWSQQGYEQYF.

The rearrangement joins TRBV27 to TRBJ2-1; TRBD2 agrees at 12 bases. J lost 9 bases, V lost 2 bases, and 14 bases had no gene match. CDR1 is MNHEY, CDR2 SMNVEV, per germline (reference sequence). This CDR3 comprises 18 residues. CDR3: CASSLRLAGGPIPVEQFF. CDR3 sequence (DNA): TGTGCCAGCAGTTTAAGGCTAGCGGGAGGGCCGATCCCTGTTGAGCAGTTCTTC.

The genes are TRBV28 and TRBJ2-1, with 13 bases that match TRBD2. Germline CDR1 MDHEN, CDR2 SYDVKM. J was trimmed by 6 bases and V by 6 bases; bases with no gene match: 5. The CDR3 is 15 residues long. The CDR3 DNA is TGTGCCAGCAGCACCGGGACTAGCGGGGTCAATGAGCAGTTCTTC. Translating gives CASSTGTSGVNEQFF.

This rearrangement joins TRBV19 to TRBJ2-1; no reliable D call. The V end lost 3 bases, the J end lost 7 bases, and 13 bases lay between the germline ends. This CDR3 is 14 amino acids long. Per germline, CDR1 LNHDA and CDR2 SQIVND (reference sequence). Written as DNA, the CDR3 is TGTGCCAGTAGTATGACGCCGAACCGGAATGAGCAGTTCTTC. Translation: CASSMTPNRNEQFF. Supplemented by reference TRBV19 and TRBJ2-1, the full variable domain reads DGGITQSPKYLFRKEGQNVTLSCEQNLNHDAMYWYRQDPGQGLRLIYYSQIVNDFQKGDIAEGYSVSREKKESFPLTVTSAQKNPTAFYLCASSMTPNRNEQFFGPGTRLTVL.

This chain connects TRBV7-2 to TRBJ1-2; 7 bases agree with TRBD1. V gave up 3 bases and J gave up 3 bases; unmatched junction bases: 4. The length of the CDR3 is 14 residues. The germline CDR1 and CDR2 sequences are SGHTA and FQGNSA. The chain's CDR3 is CASSLGTEYYGYTF. DNA of the CDR3: TGTGCCAGCAGCTTGGGGACAGAGTACTATGGCTACACCTTC. Drawing the rest from reference TRBV7-2 and TRBJ1-2, the complete variable domain is GAGVSQSPSNKVTEKGKDVELRCDPISGHTALYWYRQSLGQGLEFLIYFQGNSAPDKSGLPSDRFSAERTGGSVSTLTIQRTQQEDSAVYLCASSLGTEYYGYTFGSGTRLTVV.

V usage is TRBV5-4 and J usage is TRBJ1-3; D not certain. The CDR3 covers 15 residues. CDR1 is SGHNT and CDR2 is YYREEE in the germline V gene (reference sequence). Trimming stripped 0 bases from V and 2 bases from J, with 9 bases between. The CDR3 reads CASSLGLGPGNTIYF. The CDR3 DNA follows: TGTGCCAGCAGCTTGGGTCTCGGGCCTGGAAACACCATATATTTT.

This clone has only one observation. This chain uses TRBV10-2 with TRBJ2-7, with D possibly TRBD2 on 6 matching bases. The CDR3 runs to 14 residues. Trimming removed 5 bases at V and 2 bases at J, with 13 bases between. CDR1 WSHSY and CDR2 SAAADI come from the germline V gene. The CDR3 loop reads CASSQGLGPYEQYF. The CDR3 DNA follows: TGCGCCAGCAGTCAGGGACTCGGCCCCTACGAGCAGTACTTC.

The chain joins TRBV19 to TRBJ2-2; TRBD1 might be the D (5 bases). Germline lookup yields CDR1 LNHDA and CDR2 SQIVND (reference sequence). With 7 bases removed from V and 6 bases from J, the gap between germline ends came to 9 bases. This CDR3 has 12 amino acids. The DNA for the CDR3 is TGTGCCAGTACCTCCAGGGCCGGGGAGCTGTTTTTT. It is translated as CASTSRAGELFF.

The chain employs TRBV7-2 and TRBJ2-5, with 14 bases that match TRBD2. V shed 5 bases and J 4 bases; nucleotides not matched to a gene: 6. Germline V gene data show CDR1 as SGHTA and CDR2 as FQGNSA. This CDR3 has 16 amino acids. CDR3 amino acids: CASSPGTSGRGETQYF. The CDR3 bases are TGTGCCAGCAGCCCCGGGACTAGCGGGAGAGGAGAGACCCAGTACTTC.

V and J are TRBV28 and TRBJ2-3, with D possibly matching TRBD1 (7 bases). Trimming took off 6 bases at V and 1 base at J, with 17 bases between the two ends. The CDR3 has 16 amino acids. In germline, CDR1 is MDHEN, CDR2 SYDVKM. The CDR3 region has the DNA TGTGCCAGCAGGGCGGGACAGTGGACTGGCACAGATACGCAGTATTTT. This codes for CASRAGQWTGTDTQYF. Using reference TRBV28 and TRBJ2-3 for the parts outside the CDR3, the full variable domain is DVKVTQSSRYLVKRTGEKVFLECVQDMDHENMFWYRQDPGLGLRLIYFSYDVKMKEKGDIPEGYSVSREKKERFSLILESASTNQTSMYLCASRAGQWTGTDTQYFGPGTRLTVL.

Worth noting for this clone: This same CDR3 is encoded by further DNA sequences in the sample. The chain couples TRBV6-5 to TRBJ1-1, with D unresolved. Between the trimmed V and J ends, which lost 0 bases and 0 bases, there was a span of 8 bases. Germline loops: CDR1 MNHEY, CDR2 SVGAGI. The CDR3 consists of 15 residues. CDR3: CASSYSGSMNTEAFF. The CDR3 DNA follows: TGTGCCAGCAGTTACTCAGGCAGCATGAACACTGAAGCTTTCTTT.

The chain uses TRBV19 and TRBJ1-5, with D maybe TRBD1 (5 bases). The germline V gene encodes CDR1 LNHDA and CDR2 SQIVND (reference sequence). The CDR3 consists of 16 residues. The V end lost 5 bases, the J end lost 4 bases, and 18 bases lay between the germline ends. The CDR3 DNA reads as TGTGCCAGTAGTCTTCCCTTGGGACGGGGGAATCAGCCCCAGCATTTT. It codes for CASSLPLGRGNQPQHF.

The rearrangement uses TRBV18 and TRBJ2-3; D gene unclear. V lost 3 bases and J lost 8, with 15 bases in between. The CDR3 extends over 14 amino acids. The germline CDR1 and CDR2 sequences are KGHSH and LQKENI. CDR3 residues: CASSPVKGRATQYF. In nucleotides, the CDR3 is TGTGCCAGCTCACCGGTTAAGGGAAGGGCTACGCAGTATTTT.

V is TRBV2 and J is TRBJ1-1; D gene unclear. Trimming removed 9 bases at V and 1 base at J, with 12 bases between. The CDR3 spans 13 residues. Germline CDR1 is SNHLY and CDR2 is FYNNEI. The CDR3 DNA is TGTGCCAGTCTAAGGGCAGAGAACACTGAAGCTTTCTTT. As protein: CASLRAENTEAFF. The full variable domain, completed using reference TRBV2 and TRBJ1-1, is EPEVTQTPSHQVTQMGQEVILRCVPISNHLYFYWYRQILGQKVEFLVSFYNNEISEKSEIFDDQFSVERPDGSNFTLKIRSTKLEDSAMYFCASLRAENTEAFFGQGTRLTVV.

The rearrangement uses TRBV5-5 and TRBJ2-7; D is possibly TRBD1 (5 bases). This CDR3 has 12 amino acids. Trimming cost V 3 bases and J 6 bases, with 10 bases left between them. CDR1 and CDR2 from the germline V gene are SGHKS and YYEKEE (reference sequence). This CDR3 reads CASSSRVGEQYF. CDR3 coding DNA: TGTGCCAGCAGCTCCAGGGTCGGCGAGCAGTACTTC.

The rearrangement joins TRBV6-5 to TRBJ1-1; no clear D gene. The CDR3 is made up of 14 amino acids. Per germline, CDR1 MNHEY and CDR2 SVGAGI. Trimming removed 6 bases at V and 6 bases at J, with 17 bases between. The CDR3 protein is CASSFTWPGSEAFF. CDR3 DNA sequence: TGTGCCAGCAGCTTCACATGGCCGGGTTCTGAAGCTTTCTTT.

This clone occurred many times. The chain recombines TRBV2 with TRBJ2-7, with 10 bases fitting TRBD1. The germline CDR1 and CDR2 sequences are SNHLY and FYNNEI. Trimming cost V 3 bases and J 3 bases; bases outside gene matches: 23. The CDR3 spans 21 residues. CDR3 loop: CASSDGTGEAGRAMNLYEQYF. As DNA, the CDR3 is TGTGCCAGCAGTGACGGGACAGGGGAGGCCGGGAGGGCCATGAATCTCTACGAGCAGTACTTC.

This chain links TRBV11-2 with TRBJ1-2, with 9 nucleotides matching TRBD1. The CDR3 is 16 residues long. Trimming took 0 bases from V and 2 from J; bases not matched to a gene: 4. Germline assignment: CDR1 SGHAT and CDR2 FQNNGV. CDR3 DNA: TGTGCCAGCAGCTTAGATCAGGGGACAGGGAACTATGGCTACACCTTC. As protein: CASSLDQGTGNYGYTF.

This clone was observed many times. Written as DNA, the CDR3 is TGCGCCAGCAGCTCCTCTGGGGGGGTCGGTGAAAAACTGTTTTTT. Encoded protein: CASSSSGGVGEKLFF. This chain links TRBV5-1 with TRBJ1-4; a possible D gene is TRBD1 (5 bases). The length of the CDR3 is 15 residues. V lost 3 bases and J lost 7, with 16 bases in between. CDR1 and CDR2 (germline): SGHRS, YFSETQ.

The rearrangement uses TRBV5-1 and TRBJ2-5; D call uncertain. Germline V gives CDR1 SGHRS, CDR2 YFSETQ. The CDR3 contains 13 residues. The ends were cut back, 2 bases at V and 2 bases at J, with 7 bases in the middle. The DNA of the CDR3 is TGCGCCAGCAGCTTTCCCGGGCAAGAGACCCAGTACTTC. It codes for CASSFPGQETQYF.

This rearrangement joins TRBV11-2 to TRBJ2-7; a possible D gene is TRBD2 (6 bases). Trimming removed 0 bases from V and 6 bases from J, with 12 bases in between. CDR1 and CDR2 (germline): SGHAT, FQNNGV. The length of the CDR3 is 14 residues. The CDR3 here is CASSLDRLSGEQYF. The CDR3 bases are TGTGCCAGCAGCTTAGATCGCCTTAGCGGCGAGCAGTACTTC.

The chain has TRBV28 and TRBJ2-3; D is unclear. Germline V gene sequence: CDR1 MDHEN, CDR2 SYDVKM. This CDR3 contains 13 residues. V lost 8 bases, J lost 4 bases, and 13 bases lay in between. Written as DNA, the CDR3 is TGTGCCAGCGGAACCCTTCGGGCAGATACGCAGTATTTT. Amino acids: CASGTLRADTQYF.

The chain recombines TRBV4-1 with TRBJ1-3; D remains unclear. CDR3 length equals 15 residues. The germline gives CDR1 MGHRA, CDR2 YSYEKL. Trimming stripped 3 bases from V and 2 bases from J, with 11 bases between. The CDR3 DNA is TGCGCCAGCAGCCAGGATAAGGGTACTGGAAACACCATATATTTT. Translating it yields CASSQDKGTGNTIYF.